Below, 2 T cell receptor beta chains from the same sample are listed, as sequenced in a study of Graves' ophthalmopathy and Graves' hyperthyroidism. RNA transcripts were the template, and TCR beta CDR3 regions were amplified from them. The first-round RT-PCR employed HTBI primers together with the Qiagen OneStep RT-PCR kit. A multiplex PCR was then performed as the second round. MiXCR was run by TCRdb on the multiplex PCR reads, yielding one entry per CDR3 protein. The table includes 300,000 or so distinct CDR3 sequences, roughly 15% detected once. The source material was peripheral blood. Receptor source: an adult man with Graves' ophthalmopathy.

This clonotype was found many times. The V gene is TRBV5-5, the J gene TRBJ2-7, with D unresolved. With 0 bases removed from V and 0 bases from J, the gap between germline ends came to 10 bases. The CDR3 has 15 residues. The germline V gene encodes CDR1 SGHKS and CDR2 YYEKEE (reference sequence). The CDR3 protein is CASSLASQYSYEQYF. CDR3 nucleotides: TGTGCCAGCAGCTTGGCCAGCCAGTACTCCTACGAGCAGTACTTC.

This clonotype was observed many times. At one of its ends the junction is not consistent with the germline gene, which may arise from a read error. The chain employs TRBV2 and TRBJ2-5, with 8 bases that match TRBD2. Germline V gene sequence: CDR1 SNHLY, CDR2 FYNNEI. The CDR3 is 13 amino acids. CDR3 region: CQSGTSTIDTQYF. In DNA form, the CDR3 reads TGCCAATCGGGGACTAGTACCATAGATACCCAGTACTTC.